This T cell receptor beta chain was obtained from a study of identical twins. This clonotype was recorded once. Germline assignment: CDR1 LGHNA and CDR2 YSLEER. V lost 1 base to trimming and J lost 6 bases, with 6 bases between them. CDR3 length: 13 amino acids. TCRdb fed the 5' RACE reads into MiXCR, producing one record per CDR3 protein. Of 650,000 to 750,000 distinct CDR3 sequences listed, 21% are singletons. These data also featured in a second study, about T cells expressing NK-cell markers.

The receptor comes from a woman under 30 in good health. The rearrangement joins TRBV4-3 to TRBJ2-2, with D uncertain. Specimen: PBMCs. CDR3 amino acids: CASSQAAPGELFF. In nucleotides, the CDR3 is TGCGCCAGCAGCCAAGCGGCGCCCGGGGAGCTGTTTTTT.